This is a list of T cell receptor beta chains from one sample in a study of cytomegalovirus exposure and HLA in healthy donors. TCRdb's copy holds only in-frame clones and misses some; the assay was immunoSEQ multiplex PCR. The sample shows 90,000 to 140,000 clones, approximately 81% of them seen only once. Sequenced material: PBMCs. The receptors derive from a man in his thirties or forties in good health and CMV-seronegative. Both conserved end residues are trimmed from each CDR3. Only part of the rows carry a size: once, few, many, or a class if the clone is expanded.

j_gene,abundance,v_gene,CDR3aa
TRBJ1-5,few,TRBV5-1,ASSPGTGEPQH
TRBJ2-4,-,TRBV28,ASGQGGPQSNIQY
TRBJ2-7,once,TRBV19,ASRNGWPDSYEQY
TRBJ1-1,few,TRBV5-1,ASSRGQGAEAF
TRBJ2-2,few,TRBV30,AWSVVGAGELF
TRBJ2-5,few,TRBV5-4,ASSGGGHRSETQY
TRBJ2-2,-,TRBV5-1,ASSPPGLGLRTGELF
TRBJ2-3,-,TRBV27,ASSLFRVRGTDTQY
TRBJ2-1,-,TRBV4-3,ASSQRGLVGLENEQF
TRBJ1-5,-,TRBV4-1,ASSQGQGINQPQH
TRBJ2-1,-,TRBV4-3,ASSQVLAGNNEQF
TRBJ1-1,-,TRBV2,ASSDVLSAF
TRBJ1-1,-,TRBV7-9,ASSPPGTGLSEAF
TRBJ2-7,-,TRBV29-1,SVDVGRGSYEQY
TRBJ2-5,-,TRBV9,ASSPAGGGQETQY
TRBJ2-7,-,TRBV5-1,ASSYGTSGSREQY
TRBJ1-2,few,TRBV5-6,ASSPWTGGGYT
TRBJ2-7,once,TRBV28,ASSLSSGGAYEQY
TRBJ1-4,-,TRBV6-5,ARRRTGDFLGKLF
-,-,TRBV9,ASSVGPSGGAYEQY
TRBJ2-3,once,TRBV6-1,ASNTGTNTDTQY
TRBJ2-7,-,TRBV10-1,ASSAGTGGIYEQY
TRBJ1-3,-,TRBV19,ASMNREWSGNTIY
TRBJ1-3,-,TRBV10-3,ATRTDGNTIY
TRBJ2-3,-,TRBV4-1,ASSQSWLREARTDTQY
TRBJ2-1,-,TRBV28,ASSPPGGSGSSYNEQF
TRBJ2-7,-,TRBV19,ASRPGGTIYEQY
TRBJ2-2,-,TRBV5-6,ASSLAGGNTGELF
TRBJ1-1,-,TRBV5-6,ASSFSDEAF
TRBJ2-7,-,TRBV7-2,ASSWGGLAYEQY
TRBJ1-2,-,TRBV11-2,ASSMMTGPRGGYT
TRBJ2-2,-,TRBV10-3,AISDRGANTGELF
TRBJ1-2,-,TRBV11-2,ASRRLGQPTYYGYT
TRBJ1-1,-,TRBV9,ASSPRTGTEAF
TRBJ2-1,-,TRBV6-8,ASSYPLAAYRFNEQF
TRBJ2-1,-,TRBV5-4,ASSDGTEQEQF
TRBJ1-4,-,TRBV5-8,ASSPRNEKLF
TRBJ2-7,-,TRBV7-2,ASSNYRDGEQY
TRBJ2-5,-,TRBV5-8,ASSLRGPETQY
TRBJ2-1,-,TRBV5-8,ASSLGQRVPNEQF
TRBJ2-4,-,TRBV28,ASITAGGEKNIQY
TRBJ1-5,-,TRBV11-2,ASSESTRGNSNQPQH
TRBJ1-1,-,TRBV11-2,ASSFGQLNTEAF
TRBJ2-3,-,TRBV5-1,ASSLLSTDTQY
TRBJ2-2,-,TRBV15,ATSRQGSIAGELF
TRBJ1-1,few,TRBV19,ASSIRPGDTEAF
TRBJ2-2,-,TRBV6-1,ASSEATQPGPGELF
TRBJ2-1,-,TRBV10-1,ASRAGPKNEQF
TRBJ1-1,few,TRBV9,ASSVIRGTEAF
TRBJ2-5,-,TRBV5-1,ASSLVGVETQY
TRBJ1-1,-,TRBV6-5,ASSYSFRQGTEAF
TRBJ1-3,-,TRBV28,ASSYPKNTIY
TRBJ2-1,-,TRBV7-9,ASSLAPGQGIRNEQF
TRBJ2-2,-,TRBV10-1,ASSPTGITGELF
TRBJ1-2,-,TRBV27,ASSLPQGRGYT
TRBJ2-2,-,TRBV5-4,ASSLERGFTGELF
-,-,TRBV5-8,ASSLGYEQY
TRBJ2-7,few,TRBV9,ASSEGASRDYEQY
TRBJ1-1,-,TRBV7-2,ASSFDRETEAF